Included here is one TCR beta chain sequence, with context. The antigen is undetermined. This specimen comes from a study of CD8 T cells in ankylosing spondylitis. Whole-study results and caveats: Reports say disease-linked clones showed up significantly more in matched ankylosing spondylitis synovial fluid. Relatively rare in peripheral blood, disease-linked clones were also CD8+. One TCR beta motif, made up of several highly homologous variants, appeared characteristic of ankylosing spondylitis blood.

Using quantitative 5'-RACE with molecular barcodes, the authors made TCR beta libraries. Via MiXCR, TCRdb re-called the 5' RACE reads, giving one row per CDR3 protein. This sample yields some 240,000 distinct CDR3 sequences, of which roughly 18% are seen a single time; around 32% belongs to the top ten. CDR1 is SGDLS and CDR2 is YYNGEE in the germline V gene. The V gene end was trimmed by 4 bases and the J gene end by 3 bases; junction bases not matched to a gene: 7. The CDR3 contains 16 residues. The sequenced sample was blood, either unsorted or a sorted T cell fraction (not recorded which). J is TRBJ2-1 and V is TRBV9, with 10 bases matching TRBD2. This receptor was obtained from a male donor with ankylosing spondylitis or in good health (not recorded which). CDR3 nucleotides: TGTGCCAGCAGCACCCATACTAGCGGGGTCTACAATGAGCAGTTCTTC. It is translated as CASSTHTSGVYNEQFF.